What follows are 27 T cell receptor beta chains derived from one specimen sequenced in a study of radiation and T cells in renal cell carcinoma. The time point: baseline pretreatment blood. The treatment was: 15 Gy SBRT to primary tumor, nephrectomy 4 weeks later. Here immunoSEQ multiplex PCR was the method, and the copy in TCRdb shows in-frame clones only, minus some. Of some 150,000 clones listed, 83% are singletons. This material consisted of blood, taken from a patient whose treatment included radiotherapy and nephrectomy. These receptors were collected from a woman between 50 and 59 years old with renal cell carcinoma.

The gene calls are TRBV15 and TRBJ2-7; possible D gene TRBD1, 6 bases. V shed 3 bases and J shed 5 bases, with 14 bases lying between them. Germline V CDR1 and CDR2: LNHNV, YYDKDF (reference sequence). The CDR3 has 14 amino acids. The CDR3 region has the DNA TGTGCCACCAGCAGGGACTCAGGGGAAAACGAGCAGTACTTC. Its protein product is CATSRDSGENEQYF. The variable domain in full, with the rest retrieved from reference TRBV15 and TRBJ2-7, is DAMVIQNPRYQVTQFGKPVTLSCSQTLNHNVMYWYQQKSSQAPKLLFHYYDKDFNNEADTPDNFQSRRPNTSFCFLDIRSPGLGDTAMYLCATSRDSGENEQYFGPGTRLTVT.

This clone appeared a few times. The CDR3 here is CASMASIPGELFF. In DNA, the CDR3 is TGCGCCAGCATGGCTAGCATTCCCGGGGAGCTGTTTTTT. The chain recombines TRBV4-3 with TRBJ2-2, with a possible D match to TRBD2 (5 bases). Germline V gives CDR1 LGHNA, CDR2 YSLEER. The ends were cut back, 7 bases at V and 6 bases at J, with 12 bases in the middle. The CDR3 covers 13 residues.

The chain uses TRBV27 and TRBJ2-7; D perhaps matches TRBD2 (6 bases). Germline CDR1 and CDR2: MNHEY and SMNVEV (reference sequence). The length of the CDR3 is 15 residues. The V and J ends lost 7 bases and 4 bases respectively, with 20 bases between them. CDR3 sequence: CASTLSASEVYEQYF. The DNA for the CDR3 is TGTGCCAGCACTCTCTCGGCTAGCGAAGTTTACGAGCAGTACTTC.

The rearrangement uses TRBV4-1 and TRBJ2-3; D is ambiguous. V was pared by 0 bases and J by 4 bases, with 8 bases between. CDR1 and CDR2 from the germline V gene are MGHRA and YSYEKL. This CDR3 region has 14 residues. The CDR3 coding sequence is TGCGCCAGCAGCCAAGAGAACTTGGCAGATACGCAGTATTTT. Translated, it gives CASSQENLADTQYF.

This clone came up once. The chain uses TRBV6-5 and TRBJ1-2; unclear D gene. The CDR3 contains 15 residues. V was clipped by 0 bases and J by 6 bases, with 14 bases between them. The germline V gene has CDR1 MNHEY and CDR2 SVGAGI. The CDR3 DNA follows: TGTGCCAGCAGTTACTCGACGGCAGCGACGAATGGCTACACCTTC. It encodes CASSYSTAATNGYTF.

This sequence joins TRBV5-5 and TRBJ2-5; TRBD1 is a possible D gene (6 bases). V dropped 2 bases and J dropped 3 bases, with 11 bases sitting between them. The CDR3 covers 14 residues. Looked up from germline, CDR1 is SGHKS and CDR2 is YYEKEE (reference sequence). This CDR3 is CASSFTGYEETQYF. The DNA for the CDR3 is TGTGCCAGCAGCTTTACAGGGTACGAAGAGACCCAGTACTTC.

This chain uses TRBV5-1 with TRBJ2-7; D is uncertain. The germline V gene has CDR1 SGHRS and CDR2 YFSETQ. This CDR3 contains 14 residues. Trimming removed 0 bases from V and 2 bases from J, with 9 bases in between. For the CDR3, the DNA is TGCGCCAGCAGCTTGGGAGTCACTGCCTACGAGCAGTACTTC. Its protein product is CASSLGVTAYEQYF.

The genes are TRBV19 and TRBJ1-5; TRBD1 is a possible D gene (6 bases). Trimming took off 6 bases at V and 4 bases at J, with 16 bases between the two ends. The CDR3 loop spans 15 amino acids. The V gene's germline CDR1 is LNHDA and CDR2 SQIVND (reference sequence). The CDR3 region has the DNA TGTGCCAGTAGAGGGGGAGGGGGAGGAAATCAGCCCCAGCATTTT. As protein: CASRGGGGGNQPQHF. Using reference TRBV19 and TRBJ1-5 for the parts outside the CDR3, the full variable domain is DGGITQSPKYLFRKEGQNVTLSCEQNLNHDAMYWYRQDPGQGLRLIYYSQIVNDFQKGDIAEGYSVSREKKESFPLTVTSAQKNPTAFYLCASRGGGGGNQPQHFGDGTRLSIL.

The chain employs TRBV6-5 and TRBJ1-2, with D perhaps TRBD1 (6 bases). V was trimmed by 5 bases and J by 4 bases, leaving 17 bases between them. This CDR3 contains 15 residues. Germline CDR1 and CDR2: MNHEY and SVGAGI. The CDR3 sequence: CASSQRARGSYGYTF. CDR3 bases: TGTGCCAGCAGTCAACGGGCCAGGGGAAGCTATGGCTACACCTTC.

This clone has just one count. The chain is built from TRBV19 and TRBJ1-5; a weak D match, TRBD1 (5 bases). This CDR3 contains 15 residues. Trimming cost V 6 bases and J 1 base, with 13 bases left between them. Germline V gene lookup returns CDR1 LNHDA and CDR2 SQIVND (reference sequence). DNA of the CDR3: TGTGCCAGTAGACCTCTGGGGGGAAGCAATCAGCCCCAGCATTTT. Translated, it gives CASRPLGGSNQPQHF.

This chain connects TRBV5-8 to TRBJ1-5; 10 bases are a match to TRBD1. V shed 3 bases, J shed 2 bases, and the junction held 2 bases outside the gene matches. Germline V gives CDR1 SGHTS, CDR2 YDEGEE. The CDR3 extends over 15 amino acids. The CDR3 DNA reads as TGTGCCAGCAGCTCGACAGGGGGCCGCAATCAGCCCCAGCATTTT. It specifies CASSSTGGRNQPQHF. The variable domain in full, with the rest retrieved from reference TRBV5-8 and TRBJ1-5, is EAGVTQSPTHLIKTRGQQATLRCSPISGHTSVYWYQQALGLGLQFLLWYDEGEERNRGNFPPRFSGRQFPNYSSELNVNALELEDSALYLCASSSTGGRNQPQHFGDGTRLSIL.

The genes are TRBV18 and TRBJ1-1; TRBD1 matches 9 bases. The ends lost 2 bases at V and 3 bases at J; junction bases unmatched: 1. The CDR3 has 14 amino acids. From germline, CDR1 is KGHSH and CDR2 LQKENI. The CDR3 nucleotides read TGTGCCAGCTCACCAGGGGACAGGGACACTGAAGCTTTCTTT. It yields the protein CASSPGDRDTEAFF.

On this clone: The sample carries other DNA sequences with the same CDR3. The genes are TRBV9 and TRBJ2-1; the D gene is possibly TRBD1 (6 bases). The CDR3 loop spans 15 amino acids. V gave up 0 bases and J gave up 3 bases, with 10 bases separating them. Germline CDR1 reads SGDLS; CDR2 reads YYNGEE. CDR3 nucleotide sequence: TGTGCCAGCAGCGTAGAGGGGGACGTCTACAATGAGCAGTTCTTC. Its protein is CASSVEGDVYNEQFF.

The gene calls are TRBV19 and TRBJ2-7, with 9 bases aligning to TRBD2. V lost 3 bases and J lost 2; bases outside the gene matches: 5. CDR3 size: 15 residues. Germline V CDR1 and CDR2: LNHDA, SQIVND (reference sequence). The CDR3 DNA sequence: TGTGCCAGTAGTATCCCTAGCGGGACAACCTACGAGCAGTACTTC. Translated: CASSIPSGTTYEQYF.

This chain connects TRBV27 to TRBJ2-2, with 9 bases fitting TRBD2. With 5 bases clipped from V and 6 bases from J, the junction kept 16 bases outside the gene matches. CDR1 and CDR2 (germline): MNHEY, SMNVEV (reference sequence). The length of the CDR3 is 18 residues. CDR3 nucleotides: TGTGCCAGCAGTACCCCCCGAAGCTTGGCGGGAGGGGCCGGGGAGCTGTTTTTT. Its translation is CASSTPRSLAGGAGELFF.

The J gene is TRBJ2-7, the V gene TRBV29-1; TRBD1 aligns across 10 bases. Germline-derived CDR1 and CDR2 are SQVTM and ANQGSEA. CDR3 length: 13 residues. V dropped 5 bases and J dropped 6; count of bases not matched to a gene: 7. DNA of the CDR3: TGCAGCGTTTCCGGGACAGGGGTTTCCGAGCAGTACTTC. This encodes CSVSGTGVSEQYF.

This clone was counted between two and nine times. This chain joins TRBV6-5 and TRBJ1-6; D gene uncertain. V was pared by 0 bases and J by 6 bases, with 3 bases between. This CDR3 contains 13 residues. Germline CDR1 is MNHEY and CDR2 is SVGAGI. As DNA, the CDR3 is TGTGCCAGCAGTTACTCGTCTAATTCACCCCTCCACTTT. Translated, it gives CASSYSSNSPLHF.

The CDR3 here is CASSLADSGNTIYF. Written as DNA, the CDR3 is TGTGCCAGCAGCTTAGCAGACTCTGGAAACACCATATATTTT. This chain links TRBV7-2 with TRBJ1-3; D is unclear. Trimming took 0 bases from V and 0 from J, leaving 3 bases between them. Germline assignment: CDR1 SGHTA and CDR2 FQGNSA. This CDR3 region has 14 residues.

There are a few counts of this clone. The CDR3 bases are TGTGCCAGCAGTTCCCCGGAGGACGAGCAGTACTTC. It specifies CASSSPEDEQYF. The gene calls are TRBV28 and TRBJ2-7, with a tentative D call TRBD2 (5 bases). Trimming took 4 bases from V and 5 from J, leaving 9 bases between them. CDR1 and CDR2 (germline): MDHEN, SYDVKM. This CDR3 contains 12 residues.

The rearrangement links TRBV28 to TRBJ2-7; 10 bases align to TRBD2. Germline trimming cut 2 bases from V and 4 bases from J; bases unmatched to any gene: 2. This CDR3 is built from 14 residues. The germline V gene has CDR1 MDHEN and CDR2 SYDVKM. Here the CDR3 reads CASSLLAGVYEQYF. The CDR3, as DNA: TGTGCCAGCAGTTTACTAGCGGGAGTTTACGAGCAGTACTTC. The full variable domain, with the rest looked up from reference TRBV28 and TRBJ2-7, is DVKVTQSSRYLVKRTGEKVFLECVQDMDHENMFWYRQDPGLGLRLIYFSYDVKMKEKGDIPEGYSVSREKKERFSLILESASTNQTSMYLCASSLLAGVYEQYFGPGTRLTVT.

This clone was seen a few times. Here the CDR3 DNA reads TGTGCCTGGAGAGCAAACCAGACCAATCAGCCCCAGCATTTT. Encoded protein: CAWRANQTNQPQHF. The V and J genes are TRBV30 and TRBJ1-5; the D is unclear. The CDR3 is 14 residues long. The V and J ends lost 3 bases and 3 bases respectively, with 12 bases between them. Germline V lookup: CDR1 GTSNPN, CDR2 SVGIG (reference sequence).

V usage is TRBV7-9 and J usage is TRBJ2-5, with TRBD2 identical over 7 bases. The junction had 10 bases not matched to a gene; V was cut back by 6 bases and J by 6 bases. The CDR3 covers 14 residues. Germline lookup yields CDR1 SEHNR and CDR2 FQNEAQ (reference sequence). CDR3 protein: CASRAAGDAKTQYF. The CDR3 DNA reads TGTGCCAGCAGGGCGGCGGGGGATGCGAAGACCCAGTACTTC.

This clone appeared a few times. This sequence joins TRBV29-1 and TRBJ1-1; no firm D call. This CDR3 is 13 amino acids long. V lost 1 base to trimming and J lost 1 base, with 7 bases between them. CDR1 and CDR2 (germline): SQVTM, ANQGSEA. The CDR3: CSVEGVPNTEAFF. The CDR3 DNA reads TGCAGCGTTGAAGGGGTACCGAACACTGAAGCTTTCTTT.

This sequence joins TRBV4-3 and TRBJ2-4; either TRBD1 or TRBD2 may supply D (5 bases each). V lost 1 base, J lost 8 bases, and 12 bases lay in between. In germline, CDR1 is LGHNA, CDR2 YSLEER. The CDR3 runs 14 residues. The CDR3 here is CASSQGGTWDIQYF. CDR3 sequence (DNA): TGCGCCAGCAGCCAAGGGGGGACGTGGGACATTCAGTACTTC.

V is TRBV7-8 and J is TRBJ2-3, with D possibly matching TRBD2 (6 bases). V gave up 7 bases and J gave up 2 bases, with 16 bases separating them. Germline V gives CDR1 SGHVS, CDR2 FQNEAQ. The CDR3 has 15 residues. The CDR3: CASTKAGPNTDTQYF. In nucleotides, the CDR3 is TGTGCCAGCACCAAAGCGGGCCCCAACACAGATACGCAGTATTTT.

The chain couples TRBV7-2 to TRBJ2-3; D is unclear. The CDR3 loop spans 15 amino acids. V was shortened by 1 base and J by 1 base, with 9 bases between the two germline ends. Germline V gene data show CDR1 as SGHTA and CDR2 as FQGNSA. CDR3 protein: CASSLGGPGTDTQYF. DNA for the CDR3: TGTGCCAGCAGCTTAGGTGGGCCCGGCACAGATACGCAGTATTTT.

The chain joins TRBV5-1 to TRBJ1-1; D call uncertain. Looked up from germline, CDR1 is SGHRS and CDR2 is YFSETQ. The length of the CDR3 is 15 residues. V lost 0 bases and J 0 bases, leaving 9 bases between the germline ends. This CDR3 is CASSLGATMNTEAFF. The CDR3 DNA reads TGCGCCAGCAGCTTGGGTGCCACTATGAACACTGAAGCTTTCTTT.